This T cell receptor (beta chain) is from a study of blood T cells in healthy people across ages. CDR1 and CDR2 from the germline V gene are SGHTA and FQGTGA. This CDR3 is 13 amino acids long. In regard to this clonotype: Its antigen remains unknown. The junction departs from germline at one end; a sequencing error may be responsible.

Sample-barcoded 5' priming and a J-beta primer mix drove a second PCR of roughly 7 to 11 cycles. A single record per CDR3 protein comes from TCRdb applying MiXCR to the 5' RACE reads. The sample has 1.5 million to 2 million distinct CDR3 sequences, around 42% seen once. Whole-study findings and limits: The CMV status of each donor remained undetermined, and this could have confounded shifts in expanded clonotypes.

Sequencing input: blood. The chain links TRBV7-3 to TRBJ1-1; D possibly corresponds to TRBD1 (5 bases). The receptor comes from a human donor in good health. This CDR3 is CTSSPQGNTEAFF. The CDR3 DNA reads TGTACCAGCAGCCCTCAGGGGAACACTGAAGCTTTCTTT.